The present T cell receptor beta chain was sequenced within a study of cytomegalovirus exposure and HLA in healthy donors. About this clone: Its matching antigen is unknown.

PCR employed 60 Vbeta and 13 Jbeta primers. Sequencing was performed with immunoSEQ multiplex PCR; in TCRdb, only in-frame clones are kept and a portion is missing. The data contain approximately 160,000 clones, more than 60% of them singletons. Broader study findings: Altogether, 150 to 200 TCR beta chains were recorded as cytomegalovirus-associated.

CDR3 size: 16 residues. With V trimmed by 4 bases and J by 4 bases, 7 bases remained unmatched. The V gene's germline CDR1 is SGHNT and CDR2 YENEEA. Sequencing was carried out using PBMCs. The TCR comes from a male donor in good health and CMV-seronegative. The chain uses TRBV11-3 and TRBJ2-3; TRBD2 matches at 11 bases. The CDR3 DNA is TGTGCCAGCAGCTCCGCTACTAGCGGGAGTCCAGATACGCAGTATTTT. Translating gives CASSSATSGSPDTQYF.